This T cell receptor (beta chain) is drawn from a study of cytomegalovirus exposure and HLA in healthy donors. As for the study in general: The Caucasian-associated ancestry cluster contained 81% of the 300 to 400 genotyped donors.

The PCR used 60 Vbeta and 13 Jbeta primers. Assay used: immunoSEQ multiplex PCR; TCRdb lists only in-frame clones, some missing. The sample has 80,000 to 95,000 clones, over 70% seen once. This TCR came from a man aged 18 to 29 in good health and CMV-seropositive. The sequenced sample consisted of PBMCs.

CDR3 loop: CAISEYRATNTGELFF. CDR3 bases: TGTGCCATCAGTGAGTACAGGGCAACGAACACCGGGGAGCTGTTTTTT. The chain joins TRBV10-3 to TRBJ2-2; D may be TRBD1 (6 bases). Germline V gene lookup returns CDR1 ENHRY and CDR2 SYGVKD. The CDR3 has 16 residues. V lost 1 base to trimming and J lost 0 bases, with 9 bases between them.